The rows below give T cell receptor beta chains drawn from one sample of a study of cytomegalovirus exposure and HLA in healthy donors. Repertoires were generated with immunoSEQ multiplex PCR, while TCRdb's copy carries only in-frame clones and drops some. The repertoire holds roughly 120,000 clones, with roughly three quarters as singletons. The material sequenced was PBMCs. These receptors came from a man aged 45-60 years in good health and CMV-seropositive. CDR3s include the opening cysteine and the closing phenylalanine or tryptophan. D genes are given only for firm matches. Part of the rows lack a size; the others show once, few, many or a class for expanded clones.

clone_size | j_call | d_call | v_call | cdr3_aa | cdr3_nt
once | TRBJ2-7 | - | TRBV11-3 | CASSLGAILVNEQYF | TGTGCCAGCAGCTTAGGGGCAATACTAGTGAACGAGCAGTACTTC
- | TRBJ1-3 | TRBD1 | TRBV28 | CASTEPGQASGNTIYF | TGTGCCAGCACAGAACCGGGACAGGCTTCAGGAAACACCATATATTTT
- | TRBJ2-3 | TRBD2 | TRBV6-5 | CASSFLAGAGDTQYF | TGTGCCAGCAGTTTCCTAGCGGGAGCTGGAGATACGCAGTATTTT
- | TRBJ1-3 | TRBD1 | TRBV2 | CASSDTGVAGNTIYF | TGTGCCAGCAGCGATACAGGGGTGGCTGGAAACACCATATATTTT
- | TRBJ2-1 | - | TRBV5-1 | CASSLGESSYNEQFF | TGCGCCAGCAGCTTGGGGGAGAGCTCCTACAATGAGCAGTTCTTC
- | TRBJ1-3 | - | TRBV5-1 | CASSDDRSGNTIYF | TGCGCCAGCAGCGATGACAGATCTGGAAACACCATATATTTT
- | TRBJ2-7 | - | TRBV10-2 | CASGSSGGAYEQYF | TGCGCCAGCGGGTCGAGCGGAGGGGCCTACGAGCAGTACTTC
- | TRBJ2-1 | TRBD2 | TRBV5-1 | CASSLGSGGLSYNEQFF | TGCGCCAGCAGCTTGGGTAGCGGGGGCCTTTCCTACAATGAGCAGTTCTTC
- | TRBJ2-7 | - | TRBV14 | CASSQNAAYEQYF | TGTGCCAGCAGCCAAAACGCAGCCTACGAGCAGTACTTC
few | TRBJ1-1 | - | TRBV7-9 | CASSRPGEKAKAFF | TGTGCCAGCAGCCGACCCGGGGAAAAGGCAAAAGCTTTCTTT
few | TRBJ1-6 | - | TRBV7-2 | CASSPGSRSNSPLHF | TGTGCCAGCAGCCCAGGGTCACGTTCGAATTCACCCCTCCACTTT
- | TRBJ1-2 | TRBD1 | TRBV11-2 | CASSHDRDYGYTF | TGTGCCAGCAGTCACGACAGGGACTATGGCTACACCTTC
- | TRBJ2-3 | - | TRBV5-4 | CASSSVRGESDTQYF | TGTGCCAGCAGCTCGGTCAGGGGAGAGAGTGATACGCAGTATTTT
once | TRBJ2-7 | - | TRBV29-1 | CSVFTTYEQYF | TGCAGCGTTTTTACTACCTACGAGCAGTACTTC
- | TRBJ1-4 | - | TRBV28 | CASSLAGLNEKLFF | TGTGCCAGCAGTTTGGCAGGGCTTAATGAAAAACTGTTTTTT
- | TRBJ2-7 | - | TRBV27 | CASRTESSYEQYF | TGTGCCAGCAGGACAGAGAGCTCCTACGAGCAGTACTTC
few | TRBJ1-6 | - | TRBV4-1 | CASSSGTPRTPLHF | TGCGCCAGCAGCTCCGGGACACCCCGGACACCCCTCCACTTT
- | TRBJ2-7 | TRBD2 | TRBV2 | CASSPGLAYEQYF | TGTGCCAGCAGTCCGGGACTAGCCTACGAGCAGTACTTC
- | TRBJ2-3 | - | TRBV6-5 | CAVGTPPDTQYF | TGTGCCGTTGGTACACCTCCAGATACGCAGTATTTT
- | TRBJ2-7 | - | TRBV11-2 | CASSLVLGTYEQYF | TGTGCCAGCAGCTTAGTACTAGGCACCTACGAGCAGTACTTC
- | TRBJ2-1 | TRBD2 | TRBV7-8 | CASSGSRAGGSYNEQFF | TGTGCCAGCAGCGGTTCACGAGCGGGGGGCTCCTACAATGAGCAGTTCTTC
- | TRBJ1-5 | - | TRBV7-2 | CASSLERGQRQPQHF | TGTGCCAGCAGCTTAGAACGGGGTCAAAGGCAGCCCCAGCATTTT
- | TRBJ1-6 | TRBD1 | TRBV6-5 | CASSYSDRVSPLHF | TGTGCCAGCAGTTACTCGGACAGGGTTTCACCCCTCCACTTT
- | TRBJ2-7 | TRBD1 | TRBV5-6 | CASRTKGQSYEQYF | TGTGCCAGCAGAACCAAGGGACAGTCCTACGAGCAGTACTTC
few | TRBJ2-7 | TRBD1 | TRBV10-3 | CAISRGQGSDEQYF | TGTGCCATCAGCCGGGGACAGGGTAGCGACGAGCAGTACTTC
few | TRBJ1-2 | - | TRBV18 | CASSPKTANYGYTF | TGTGCCAGCTCACCAAAAACAGCTAACTATGGCTACACCTTC
- | TRBJ1-5 | - | TRBV18 | CASSPPGSRGSNQPQHF | TGTGCCAGCTCACCACCGGGAAGCAGGGGAAGCAATCAGCCCCAGCATTTT
- | TRBJ2-7 | - | TRBV27 | CASSLKGLGLASSYEQYF | TGTGCCAGCAGTTTGAAGGGTTTGGGGCTAGCGTCTTCCTACGAGCAGTACTTC
- | TRBJ2-5 | TRBD1 | TRBV13 | CASSLAQGVRGQTQYF | TGTGCCAGCAGCTTAGCCCAGGGGGTGCGCGGACAGACCCAGTACTTC
- | TRBJ2-3 | TRBD2 | TRBV11-2 | CASSLGLAASTDTQYF | TGTGCCAGCAGCTTAGGGCTAGCGGCTAGCACAGATACGCAGTATTTT
- | TRBJ1-1 | TRBD1 | TRBV4-3 | CASSQDLRTGGTEAFF | TGCGCCAGCAGCCAAGATCTTAGGACAGGGGGCACTGAAGCTTTCTTT
once | TRBJ2-2 | - | TRBV18 | CASSPDRANTGELFF | TGTGCCAGCTCACCTGACAGAGCGAACACCGGGGAGCTGTTTTTT
once | TRBJ2-4 | - | TRBV7-2 | CASSSAALAKNIQYF | TGTGCCAGCAGCTCAGCGGCCCTAGCCAAAAACATTCAGTACTTC